This is a list of T cell receptor beta chains from one sample in a study of shared clonotypes between healthy human individuals. Sequenced by immunoSEQ multiplex PCR; TCRdb stores in-frame clones only, minus some. The repertoire holds approximately 700,000 clones, with around 78% as singletons. What was sequenced was memory CD4+ T cells sorted from blood. These receptors all come from a woman in her 30s in good health. CDR3s include the opening cysteine and the closing phenylalanine or tryptophan. Fields, in order: clone size, CDR3 length, J gene, D gene, V gene, CDR3 DNA, CDR3 protein. A D gene is named only where the DNA matches it firmly. The size of a clone is reported for some rows only, either as once, few or many, or as a class for expanded clones.

clone_size: few
cdr3_length: 15
j_call: TRBJ2-2
d_call: -
v_call: TRBV6-5
cdr3_nt: TGTGCCAGCACATGGGGTTGGGGCGACACCGGGGAGCTGTTTTTT
cdr3_aa: CASTWGWGDTGELFF

clone_size: -
cdr3_length: 14
j_call: TRBJ2-7
d_call: TRBD2
v_call: TRBV7-6
cdr3_nt: TGTGCCAGCAGCTTCGGGACTAGCATATCCGAGCAGTACTTC
cdr3_aa: CASSFGTSISEQYF

clone_size: -
cdr3_length: 19
j_call: TRBJ2-1
d_call: TRBD2
v_call: TRBV30
cdr3_nt: TGTGCCTGGAGCGATTGGCGACTAGCGGGAGTTAGGAGAGACAATGAGCAGTTCTTC
cdr3_aa: CAWSDWRLAGVRRDNEQFF

clone_size: -
cdr3_length: 16
j_call: TRBJ2-6
d_call: -
v_call: TRBV15
cdr3_nt: TGTGCCACCAGCAGAGCAGTCCACTCTGGGGCCAACGTCCTGACTTTC
cdr3_aa: CATSRAVHSGANVLTF

clone_size: -
cdr3_length: 18
j_call: TRBJ2-5
d_call: TRBD2
v_call: TRBV4-2
cdr3_nt: TGTGCCAGCAGCCAAGATCCCGCGGGAGGGCCACTCCAAGAGACCCAGTACTTC
cdr3_aa: CASSQDPAGGPLQETQYF

clone_size: few
cdr3_length: 15
j_call: TRBJ2-5
d_call: -
v_call: TRBV2
cdr3_nt: TGTGCCAGCAGTGAAGCAGGGGGGGGTTTGGAGACCCAGTACTTC
cdr3_aa: CASSEAGGGLETQYF

clone_size: -
cdr3_length: 12
j_call: TRBJ2-3
d_call: -
v_call: TRBV30
cdr3_nt: TGTGCCTGGAGTCCGGGGACAGATACGCAGTATTTT
cdr3_aa: CAWSPGTDTQYF

clone_size: -
cdr3_length: 10
j_call: TRBJ2-2
d_call: -
v_call: TRBV19
cdr3_nt: TGTGCCAGGACTGCCGGGGAGCTGTTTTTT
cdr3_aa: CARTAGELFF

clone_size: -
cdr3_length: 13
j_call: TRBJ1-2
d_call: TRBD1
v_call: TRBV6-1
cdr3_nt: TGTGCCAGCAGCAATCCAGGGGGCTATGGCTACACCTTC
cdr3_aa: CASSNPGGYGYTF

clone_size: -
cdr3_length: 14
j_call: TRBJ2-7
d_call: -
v_call: TRBV19
cdr3_nt: TGTGCCAGTAGTCCACAGGTTGGCTCGGGCGAGCAGTACTTC
cdr3_aa: CASSPQVGSGEQYF

clone_size: -
cdr3_length: 13
j_call: TRBJ2-1
d_call: -
v_call: TRBV18
cdr3_nt: TGTGCCAGCTCACGAAGGGGGGTGACTGAGCAGTTCTTC
cdr3_aa: CASSRRGVTEQFF

clone_size: -
cdr3_length: 15
j_call: TRBJ1-1
d_call: -
v_call: TRBV6-5
cdr3_nt: TGTGCCAGCAGTTACTTCCGGGGTTTGAACACTGAAGCTTTCTTT
cdr3_aa: CASSYFRGLNTEAFF

clone_size: -
cdr3_length: 14
j_call: TRBJ2-1
d_call: -
v_call: TRBV11-3
cdr3_nt: TGTGCCAGCAGCCCGGACCAAAACTACAATGAGCAGTTCTTC
cdr3_aa: CASSPDQNYNEQFF

clone_size: few
cdr3_length: 16
j_call: TRBJ1-2
d_call: -
v_call: TRBV11-2
cdr3_nt: TGTGCCAGCAGCGGCTCTCGGATAGAGGTGAACTATGGCTACACCTTC
cdr3_aa: CASSGSRIEVNYGYTF

clone_size: few
cdr3_length: 16
j_call: TRBJ2-2
d_call: -
v_call: TRBV2
cdr3_nt: TGTGCCAGCAGTGCCGGAGCGGCAACTTTCACCGGGGAGCTGTTTTTT
cdr3_aa: CASSAGAATFTGELFF

clone_size: few
cdr3_length: 13
j_call: TRBJ2-7
d_call: -
v_call: TRBV6-5
cdr3_nt: TGTGCCAGCAGCCGCCCGCAGTATAATGAGCAGTACTTC
cdr3_aa: CASSRPQYNEQYF

clone_size: -
cdr3_length: 16
j_call: TRBJ1-1
d_call: TRBD1
v_call: TRBV19
cdr3_nt: TGTGCCAGTAGTGGAACAGGGGGCGCGGGGAACACTGAAGCTTTCTTT
cdr3_aa: CASSGTGGAGNTEAFF

clone_size: few
cdr3_length: 14
j_call: TRBJ1-5
d_call: -
v_call: TRBV6-5
cdr3_nt: TGTGCCAGCAGACCCGACAGTAGCAATCAGCCCCAGCATTTT
cdr3_aa: CASRPDSSNQPQHF

clone_size: -
cdr3_length: 16
j_call: TRBJ1-1
d_call: TRBD1
v_call: TRBV5-1
cdr3_nt: TGCGCCAGCAGCACCCGGACAGGGTACATGAACACTGAAGCTTTCTTT
cdr3_aa: CASSTRTGYMNTEAFF

clone_size: few
cdr3_length: 14
j_call: TRBJ2-7
d_call: -
v_call: TRBV7-2
cdr3_nt: TGTGCCAGCAGCTTCGAGCGGAGCTCCTACGAGCAGTACTTC
cdr3_aa: CASSFERSSYEQYF

clone_size: few
cdr3_length: 15
j_call: TRBJ2-1
d_call: TRBD2
v_call: TRBV5-1
cdr3_nt: TGCGCCAGCAGTCCTAGCGGGAACTCCTACAATGAGCAGTTCTTC
cdr3_aa: CASSPSGNSYNEQFF

clone_size: -
cdr3_length: 16
j_call: TRBJ1-2
d_call: TRBD1
v_call: TRBV10-3
cdr3_nt: TGTGCCATCAGTGAGGGCAGGGGGCTTTCCAGCTATGGCTACACCTTC
cdr3_aa: CAISEGRGLSSYGYTF

clone_size: -
cdr3_length: 15
j_call: TRBJ2-1
d_call: -
v_call: TRBV27
cdr3_nt: TGTGCCAGCAGTCCCAGGCCTGATTTGTACAATGAGCAGTTCTTC
cdr3_aa: CASSPRPDLYNEQFF

clone_size: -
cdr3_length: 16
j_call: TRBJ2-3
d_call: TRBD2
v_call: TRBV11-2
cdr3_nt: TGTGCCAGCAGGCGGGAGTGGAGCGGGGTAACAGATACGCAGTATTTT
cdr3_aa: CASRREWSGVTDTQYF

clone_size: -
cdr3_length: 17
j_call: TRBJ1-1
d_call: -
v_call: TRBV4-1
cdr3_nt: TGCGCCAGCAGCTACCGGGACCGACGTGTTGTGAACACTGAAGCTTTCTTT
cdr3_aa: CASSYRDRRVVNTEAFF

clone_size: -
cdr3_length: 15
j_call: TRBJ2-1
d_call: -
v_call: TRBV6-5
cdr3_nt: TGTGCCACCAAGTCCGGGACGCAAACCTACAATGAGCAGTTCTTC
cdr3_aa: CATKSGTQTYNEQFF

clone_size: few
cdr3_length: 15
j_call: TRBJ1-2
d_call: -
v_call: TRBV6-5
cdr3_nt: TGTGCCAGCAGTTACTCGGCTGGGGTTGGCTATGGCTACACCTTC
cdr3_aa: CASSYSAGVGYGYTF

clone_size: -
cdr3_length: 14
j_call: TRBJ2-1
d_call: TRBD1
v_call: TRBV6-1
cdr3_nt: TGTGCCAGCAGCCGGGACAGCTCCTACAATGAGCAGTTCTTC
cdr3_aa: CASSRDSSYNEQFF

clone_size: -
cdr3_length: 13
j_call: TRBJ2-7
d_call: TRBD2
v_call: TRBV11-2
cdr3_nt: TGTGCCAGCAGGATAGCGGGAACGTACGAGCAGTACTTC
cdr3_aa: CASRIAGTYEQYF

clone_size: -
cdr3_length: 18
j_call: TRBJ2-2
d_call: -
v_call: TRBV7-7
cdr3_nt: TGTGCCAGCAGCTTAGAAGCATCGGCCAGGGGACCTACCGGGGAGCTGTTTTTT
cdr3_aa: CASSLEASARGPTGELFF

clone_size: -
cdr3_length: 13
j_call: TRBJ2-2
d_call: -
v_call: TRBV5-4
cdr3_nt: TGTGCCAGCAGCGTAAACAGGGTCGGGGAGCTGTTTTTT
cdr3_aa: CASSVNRVGELFF

clone_size: -
cdr3_length: 12
j_call: TRBJ1-2
d_call: -
v_call: TRBV28
cdr3_nt: TGTGCCAGCAGACCTACTAACTATGGCTACACCTTC
cdr3_aa: CASRPTNYGYTF

clone_size: -
cdr3_length: 13
j_call: TRBJ1-1
d_call: -
v_call: TRBV7-9
cdr3_nt: TGTGCCAGCAGCAACCCCGGGAACACTGAAGCTTTCTTT
cdr3_aa: CASSNPGNTEAFF

clone_size: -
cdr3_length: 16
j_call: TRBJ1-1
d_call: TRBD1
v_call: TRBV7-8
cdr3_nt: TGTGCCAGCAGCTGGACCCGATCGACAGGGTTTGCTGAAGCTTTCTTT
cdr3_aa: CASSWTRSTGFAEAFF

clone_size: -
cdr3_length: 11
j_call: TRBJ1-1
d_call: -
v_call: TRBV6-1
cdr3_nt: TGTGCCAGCATGGAGAACACTGAAGCTTTCTTT
cdr3_aa: CASMENTEAFF

clone_size: few
cdr3_length: 17
j_call: TRBJ2-1
d_call: TRBD2
v_call: TRBV4-1
cdr3_nt: TGCGCCAGCAGCGGACTAGCGGGGGCCTCTATATACAATGAGCAGTTCTTC
cdr3_aa: CASSGLAGASIYNEQFF

clone_size: -
cdr3_length: 14
j_call: TRBJ1-5
d_call: TRBD1
v_call: TRBV7-9
cdr3_nt: TGTGCCAGCAGCTTATCAGGGGGCGATCAGCCCCAGCATTTT
cdr3_aa: CASSLSGGDQPQHF

clone_size: -
cdr3_length: 14
j_call: TRBJ2-4
d_call: -
v_call: TRBV11-2
cdr3_nt: TGTGCCAGCAGCCATCGGGGACCCCCTGATATTCAGTACTTC
cdr3_aa: CASSHRGPPDIQYF

clone_size: -
cdr3_length: 18
j_call: TRBJ2-4
d_call: -
v_call: TRBV10-3
cdr3_nt: TGTGCCATCAGTGATGGGGCTAGCGCGAGCCTAGCCAAAAACATTCAGTACTTC
cdr3_aa: CAISDGASASLAKNIQYF

clone_size: few
cdr3_length: 12
j_call: TRBJ2-3
d_call: -
v_call: TRBV5-4
cdr3_nt: TGTGCCAGCAGCTTCCTCGGGGATACGCAGTATTTT
cdr3_aa: CASSFLGDTQYF

clone_size: -
cdr3_length: 16
j_call: TRBJ2-5
d_call: -
v_call: TRBV6-1
cdr3_nt: TGTGCCAGCAGTGAAGCTGACGGATGGGATGAAGAGACCCAGTACTTC
cdr3_aa: CASSEADGWDEETQYF

clone_size: -
cdr3_length: 14
j_call: TRBJ2-2
d_call: -
v_call: TRBV2
cdr3_nt: TGTGCCAGCAGTGTCAGGGGCGGAACCGGGGAGCTGTTTTTT
cdr3_aa: CASSVRGGTGELFF

clone_size: -
cdr3_length: 11
j_call: TRBJ2-3
d_call: -
v_call: TRBV20-1
cdr3_nt: TGCAGTGCTGAGAAATCAGATACGCAGTATTTT
cdr3_aa: CSAEKSDTQYF

clone_size: -
cdr3_length: 16
j_call: TRBJ2-4
d_call: -
v_call: TRBV2
cdr3_nt: TGTGCCAGCAGTGACTTAAGCCGGGACAAAAAAAACATTCAGTACTTC
cdr3_aa: CASSDLSRDKKNIQYF

clone_size: few
cdr3_length: 18
j_call: TRBJ1-2
d_call: -
v_call: TRBV28
cdr3_nt: TGTGCCAGCAGTTTGGGGCTTGCGTTTGGGCTGAGTTATTATGGCTACACCTTC
cdr3_aa: CASSLGLAFGLSYYGYTF

clone_size: -
cdr3_length: 14
j_call: TRBJ2-7
d_call: TRBD2
v_call: TRBV9
cdr3_nt: TGTGCCAGCAGCGCCACCGGGACTAGCTACGAGCAGTACTTC
cdr3_aa: CASSATGTSYEQYF

clone_size: -
cdr3_length: 16
j_call: TRBJ2-7
d_call: TRBD2
v_call: TRBV19
cdr3_nt: TGTGCCAGTAGTATAGACGGACTAGCGGGAACCTACGAGCAGTACTTC
cdr3_aa: CASSIDGLAGTYEQYF

clone_size: -
cdr3_length: 12
j_call: TRBJ1-5
d_call: -
v_call: TRBV10-2
cdr3_nt: TGCGCCAGCAGCCCCCAGGAACAGCCCCAGCATTTT
cdr3_aa: CASSPQEQPQHF

clone_size: few
cdr3_length: 15
j_call: TRBJ1-2
d_call: -
v_call: TRBV27
cdr3_nt: TGTGCCAGCAGCCCCACAGGGCATCGCCGCACTGGCTACACCTTC
cdr3_aa: CASSPTGHRRTGYTF

clone_size: -
cdr3_length: 16
j_call: TRBJ2-7
d_call: TRBD2
v_call: TRBV7-8
cdr3_nt: TGTGCCAGCAGCTCCTATGGGACTAGCGGGAGTTACGAGCAGTACTTC
cdr3_aa: CASSSYGTSGSYEQYF

clone_size: few
cdr3_length: 13
j_call: TRBJ1-1
d_call: -
v_call: TRBV5-4
cdr3_nt: TGTGCCAGCAGTGGACGGCCGGACACTGAAGCTTTCTTT
cdr3_aa: CASSGRPDTEAFF

clone_size: -
cdr3_length: 15
j_call: TRBJ2-7
d_call: TRBD1
v_call: TRBV18
cdr3_nt: TGTGCCAGCTCACCAGGACAGGTCCTGGGGTCCGAGCAGTACTTC
cdr3_aa: CASSPGQVLGSEQYF

clone_size: -
cdr3_length: 13
j_call: TRBJ1-2
d_call: -
v_call: TRBV2
cdr3_nt: TGTGCCAGCAGTGATTCAGGAGACTATGGCTACACCTTC
cdr3_aa: CASSDSGDYGYTF

clone_size: few
cdr3_length: 13
j_call: TRBJ1-2
d_call: -
v_call: TRBV19
cdr3_nt: TGTGCCAGTAGTTTGGGGCGAGGCTATGGCTACACCTTC
cdr3_aa: CASSLGRGYGYTF

clone_size: -
cdr3_length: 14
j_call: TRBJ1-1
d_call: -
v_call: TRBV5-1
cdr3_nt: TGCGCCAGCAGCTATGAAGGGGTGAACACTGAAGCTTTCTTT
cdr3_aa: CASSYEGVNTEAFF

clone_size: few
cdr3_length: 16
j_call: TRBJ2-3
d_call: TRBD2
v_call: TRBV28
cdr3_nt: TGTGCCAGCAGTCCCGGGGGACTAGCGGGAACTGATACGCAGTATTTT
cdr3_aa: CASSPGGLAGTDTQYF

clone_size: -
cdr3_length: 14
j_call: TRBJ1-5
d_call: TRBD1
v_call: TRBV5-4
cdr3_nt: TGTGCCAGCAGCACCGGACAGGGCAATCAGCCCCAGCATTTT
cdr3_aa: CASSTGQGNQPQHF